These T cell receptor beta chains were read from a single sample in a study of CD8+ T cells in alopecia areata. Clones were read by immunoSEQ multiplex PCR, and TCRdb kept only the in-frame ones, dropping some. The sample holds over 70,000 clones, approximately 70% seen once. Sequenced material: CD8+ T cells sorted from blood, taken at week 24, from a patient treated with tofacitinib. All receptors come from a human donor with alopecia areata. The CDR3 runs from the conserved cysteine through the conserved F or W. D genes are given only for firm matches. Rows give clone size only sometimes, using once, few, many, or a class for an expanded clone.

d_call j_call clone_size v_call cdr3_aa cdr3_nt
TRBD2 TRBJ2-1 few TRBV29-1 CSVPGGTSMGSSYNEQFF TGCAGCGTCCCTGGGGGGACTAGTATGGGGAGCTCCTACAATGAGCAGTTCTTC
- TRBJ1-6 few TRBV5-4 CASSKMTGTYSPLHF TGTGCCAGCAGCAAGATGACAGGAACCTATTCACCCCTCCACTTT
- TRBJ2-7 - TRBV29-1 CSVEQTDTYEQYF TGCAGCGTTGAGCAGACAGATACCTACGAGCAGTACTTC
- TRBJ1-1 - TRBV7-2 CASSWGGNGNTEAFF TGTGCCAGCAGCTGGGGGGGAAATGGGAACACTGAAGCTTTCTTT
- TRBJ2-2 - TRBV2 CAIRDFSFTGELFF TGTGCCATCCGGGACTTTTCTTTCACCGGGGAGCTGTTTTTT
TRBD1 TRBJ2-3 - TRBV2 CASSLGYRGRDPDTQYF TGTGCCAGCAGCCTCGGCTACAGGGGGCGTGACCCAGATACGCAGTATTTT
TRBD1 TRBJ1-1 - TRBV29-1 CSVVFGTGASEAFF TGCAGCGTTGTGTTTGGGACAGGGGCCTCTGAAGCTTTCTTT
- TRBJ1-2 - TRBV4-1 CASSQESGHTANYGYTF TGCGCCAGCAGCCAGGAATCTGGGCACACGGCTAACTATGGCTACACCTTC
TRBD1 TRBJ1-2 - TRBV5-6 CASGDSNDYGYTF TGTGCCAGCGGGGACAGTAATGACTATGGCTACACCTTC
- TRBJ1-5 - TRBV6-5 CASSYSITQPQHF TGTGCCAGCAGTTACTCGATAACGCAGCCCCAGCATTTT
- TRBJ2-3 few TRBV28 CASTQTRLETDTQYF TGTGCCAGCACCCAGACTAGGCTTGAGACAGATACGCAGTATTTT
- TRBJ1-5 - TRBV7-3 CASSPKPGRSGNQPQHF TGTGCCAGCAGCCCAAAACCGGGGAGGAGCGGGAATCAGCCCCAGCATTTT
- TRBJ2-3 - TRBV7-2 CASSSSGADTQYF TGTGCCAGCAGCAGTAGTGGGGCAGATACGCAGTATTTT
- TRBJ1-2 - TRBV6-5 CASRMAGWGEGYTF TGTGCCAGCCGAATGGCGGGTTGGGGAGAGGGCTACACCTTC
TRBD1 TRBJ1-1 - TRBV29-1 CRAGQGMGANTEAFF TGCAGGGCCGGACAGGGAATGGGGGCGAACACTGAAGCTTTCTTT
- TRBJ2-5 - TRBV13 CASSLRGGAQETQYF TGTGCCAGCAGCCTCCGGGGCGGGGCCCAAGAGACCCAGTACTTC
- TRBJ2-3 - TRBV25-1 CASSEYGDTQYF TGTGCCAGCAGTGAATACGGGGATACGCAGTATTTT
- TRBJ2-5 - TRBV28 CASSLWTGSARPGTQYF TGTGCCAGCAGTTTGTGGACCGGATCAGCAAGACCGGGGACCCAGTACTTC
TRBD1 TRBJ2-7 - TRBV7-9 CASSSSAGTGVYEQYF TGTGCCAGCAGCTCGAGTGCAGGGACAGGGGTTTACGAGCAGTACTTC
- TRBJ2-7 - TRBV6-1 CASSEARTGTTYEQYF TGTGCCAGCAGTGAAGCTAGGACAGGGACTACCTACGAGCAGTACTTC
- TRBJ2-7 - TRBV27 CASSLSGGNIGYEQYF TGTGCCAGCAGTTTATCTGGGGGAAATATAGGATACGAGCAGTACTTC
- TRBJ2-3 few TRBV28 CASSLSGRHTDTQYF TGTGCCAGCAGTTTATCAGGGCGCCACACAGATACGCAGTATTTT
- TRBJ1-2 - TRBV25-1 CASSLGFYGYTF TGTGCCAGCAGTTTGGGTTTCTATGGCTACACCTTC
TRBD2 TRBJ2-5 - TRBV7-6 CASSRTSAFQETQYF TGTGCCAGCAGCCGGACTAGCGCATTCCAAGAGACCCAGTACTTC
TRBD2 TRBJ2-3 - TRBV7-2 CASSVGTSDSTDTQYF TGTGCCAGCAGCGTTGGGACTAGCGACAGCACAGATACGCAGTATTTT
- TRBJ2-2 - TRBV4-3 CASSQDPGNTGELFF TGCGCCAGCAGCCAAGACCCAGGGAACACCGGGGAGCTGTTTTTT
TRBD1 TRBJ2-3 - TRBV4-3 CASSQREWTGDSTDTQYF TGCGCCAGCAGCCAAAGGGAATGGACAGGGGATAGCACAGATACGCAGTATTTT
TRBD2 TRBJ2-1 once TRBV30 CAWRVAGGPYNEQFF TGTGCCTGGAGGGTAGCGGGAGGGCCTTACAATGAGCAGTTCTTC
TRBD1 TRBJ1-5 - TRBV6-1 CASSVYRGLGNQPQHF TGTGCCAGCAGTGTGTACAGGGGGCTCGGCAATCAGCCCCAGCATTTT
- TRBJ1-5 - TRBV30 CAWSVSSNQPQHF TGTGCCTGGAGTGTTAGTAGCAATCAGCCCCAGCATTTT
- TRBJ2-5 - TRBV7-9 CASSFGGTGMPTQYF TGTGCCAGCAGCTTTGGCGGGACCGGAATGCCGACCCAGTACTTC
TRBD1 TRBJ2-7 few TRBV28 CASSRDRGYYEQYF TGTGCCAGCAGTCGGGACAGGGGATACTACGAGCAGTACTTC
- TRBJ2-5 - TRBV29-1 CSVTLETQYF TGCAGCGTCACCCTAGAGACCCAGTACTTC
- TRBJ1-1 - TRBV4-3 CASSSDGSSEAFF TGCGCCAGCTCCTCGGACGGTTCGTCGGAAGCTTTCTTT
- TRBJ2-7 few TRBV10-3 CAISDHRDLGLEQYF TGTGCCATCAGTGATCACCGGGACTTAGGTCTCGAGCAGTACTTC
- TRBJ2-7 - TRBV7-9 CASSLVGYEQYF TGTGCCAGCAGCTTAGTCGGGTACGAGCAGTACTTC
- TRBJ2-7 - TRBV9 CASSPRTYEQYF TGTGCCAGCAGCCCGCGAACCTACGAGCAGTACTTC
- TRBJ2-3 - TRBV5-6 CASSVGDTQYF TGTGCCAGCAGCGTCGGAGATACGCAGTATTTT
TRBD1 TRBJ1-2 once TRBV6-4 CASSWGGQDHYGYTF TGTGCCAGCAGTTGGGGGGGACAGGACCACTATGGCTACACCTTC
- TRBJ1-4 many TRBV5-1 CASSLDWRLTDNHHEKLFF TGCGCCAGCAGCTTGGATTGGCGACTGACCGACAACCATCATGAAAAACTGTTTTTT
TRBD1 TRBJ2-7 once TRBV7-2 CASSPGTGHLLYEQYF TGTGCCAGCAGCCCTGGGACAGGCCATCTACTCTACGAGCAGTACTTC
- TRBJ1-1 - TRBV4-3 CASSPRDRGAIEAFF TGCGCCAGCAGCCCAAGAGACAGAGGGGCTATTGAAGCTTTCTTT
TRBD2 TRBJ2-2 - TRBV27 CASSSWTSGMSTGELFF TGTGCCAGCAGTTCCTGGACTAGCGGGATGAGCACCGGGGAGCTGTTTTTT
- TRBJ1-2 - TRBV29-1 CSVDDSSGYYGYTF TGCAGCGTTGATGACAGCTCCGGTTACTATGGCTACACCTTC
TRBD2 TRBJ2-7 - TRBV6-5 CASSYASGPYEQYF TGTGCCAGCAGTTACGCTAGCGGGCCGTACGAGCAGTACTTC
- TRBJ1-2 once TRBV2 CASSLALTGVYGYTF TGTGCCAGCAGCTTGGCCCTAACGGGGGTTTATGGCTACACCTTC
- TRBJ2-6 once TRBV4-1 CASSPGGANVLTF TGCGCCAGCAGTCCAGGGGGGGCCAACGTCCTGACTTTC
- TRBJ2-7 few TRBV7-9 CASRTGGPLYEQYF TGTGCCAGCAGAACCGGGGGCCCACTCTACGAGCAGTACTTC
- TRBJ2-3 - TRBV27 CASSFVGNTDTQYF TGTGCCAGCAGTTTTGTAGGAAACACAGATACGCAGTATTTT
- TRBJ2-1 few TRBV29-1 CSVDYFNEQFF TGCAGCGTTGACTATTTTAATGAGCAGTTCTTC
TRBD1 TRBJ1-2 - TRBV11-2 CASSLVGGQVYGYTF TGTGCCAGCAGCTTAGTTGGGGGACAGGTCTATGGCTACACCTTC
- TRBJ2-2 - TRBV27 CASSLRLYAGELFF TGTGCCAGCAGCCTACGTCTTTACGCCGGGGAGCTGTTTTTT
- TRBJ1-1 few TRBV30 CAWKSTSGTEAFF TGTGCCTGGAAGTCGACGTCGGGGACTGAAGCTTTCTTT